This T cell receptor beta chain originates from a study of cytomegalovirus exposure and HLA in healthy donors. Study-wide points: It emerged from a later analysis that several of the most significant clusters appeared to be linked to common viral pathogens. Reportedly, a later analysis found an Asian-associated ancestry cluster had fewer N-insertions than the approximately 670-donor mean. Differences between HLA loci emerged in a later analysis of TCR association rates, with DRB1 most and HLA-C fewest.

The CDR3 is made up of 14 amino acids. Germline values: CDR1 GTSNPN, CDR2 SVGIG (reference sequence). Losses at the gene ends were 0 bases for V and 8 bases for J; bases not matched to a gene: 6. Vbeta (60) and Jbeta (13) primers were used in the PCR. Original analysis: Some 10 million shared chains were among the roughly 80 million unique TCR beta chains that a later analysis counted. Sequencing was performed with immunoSEQ multiplex PCR; in TCRdb, only in-frame clones are kept and a portion is missing. That table gives V, J and clone size, and the DNA gave D and trimming. The table shows approximately 140,000 clones, with approximately 80% occurring only once. Points on this clone: Its antigen is undetermined.

This chain connects TRBV30 to TRBJ2-1; TRBD2 agrees at 8 bases. This TCR was recovered from a man in his forties in good health and CMV-seronegative. The sequenced sample consisted of PBMCs. The CDR3 DNA is TGTGCCTGGAGTGTTGGACTAGCTACGGATGAGCAGTTCTTC. This gives the protein CAWSVGLATDEQFF.